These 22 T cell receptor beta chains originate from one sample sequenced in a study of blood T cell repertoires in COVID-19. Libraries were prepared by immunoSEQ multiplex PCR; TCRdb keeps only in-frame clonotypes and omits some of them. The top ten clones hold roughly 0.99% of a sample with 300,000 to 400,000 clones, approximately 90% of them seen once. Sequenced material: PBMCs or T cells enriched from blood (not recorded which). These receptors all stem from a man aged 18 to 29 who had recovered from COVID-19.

CDR3 nucleotides: TGTGCCAGTAGTATAGACTCATTTAGGGGGACTAGCGGTTCCTACGAGCAGTACTTC. Its translation is CASSIDSFRGTSGSYEQYF. V usage is TRBV19 and J usage is TRBJ2-7; 11 bases line up with TRBD2. The CDR3 has 19 amino acids. In germline, CDR1 is LNHDA, CDR2 SQIVND (reference sequence). Germline trimming cut 0 bases from V and 1 base from J; bases unmatched to any gene: 11.

CDR3 sequence (DNA): TGTGCCACCAGCAATTACGCCGGGAGGCTTGAGAATGAGCAGTTCTTC. The encoded protein is CATSNYAGRLENEQFF. The gene calls are TRBV15 and TRBJ2-1, with 7 bases identical to TRBD2. This CDR3 region has 16 residues. The trim removed 4 bases at V and 7 bases at J, leaving 13 bases unmatched. Germline CDR1 LNHNV, CDR2 YYDKDF (reference sequence).

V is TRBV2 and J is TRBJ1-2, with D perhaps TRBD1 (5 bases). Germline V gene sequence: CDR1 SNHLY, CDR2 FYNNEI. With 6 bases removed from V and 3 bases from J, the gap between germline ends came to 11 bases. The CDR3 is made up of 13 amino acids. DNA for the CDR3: TGTGCCAGCAGAAACAGGCGCGACTATGGCTACACCTTC. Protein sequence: CASRNRRDYGYTF.

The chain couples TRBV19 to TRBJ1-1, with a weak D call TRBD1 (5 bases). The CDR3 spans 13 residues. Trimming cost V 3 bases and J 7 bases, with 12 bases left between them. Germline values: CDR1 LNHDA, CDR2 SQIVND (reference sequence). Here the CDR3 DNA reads TGTGCCAGTAGTATCTGGCAGGGTAATGAAGCTTTCTTT. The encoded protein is CASSIWQGNEAFF.

This CDR3 reads CASSPTGGFRSMNTEAFF. CDR3 bases: TGCGCCAGCAGTCCGACAGGGGGATTCAGGTCTATGAACACTGAAGCTTTCTTT. The V and J genes are TRBV5-1 and TRBJ1-1, with 9 nucleotides matching TRBD1. The CDR3 is made up of 18 amino acids. Germline values: CDR1 SGHRS, CDR2 YFSETQ. V lost 5 bases and J lost 0; bases outside the gene matches: 14.

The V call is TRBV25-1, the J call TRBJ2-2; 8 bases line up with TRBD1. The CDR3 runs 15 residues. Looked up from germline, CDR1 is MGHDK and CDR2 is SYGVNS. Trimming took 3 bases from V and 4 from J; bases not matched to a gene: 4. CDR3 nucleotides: TGTGCCAGCAGTGACAGGGGACAGGCCACCGGGGAGCTGTTTTTT. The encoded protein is CASSDRGQATGELFF.

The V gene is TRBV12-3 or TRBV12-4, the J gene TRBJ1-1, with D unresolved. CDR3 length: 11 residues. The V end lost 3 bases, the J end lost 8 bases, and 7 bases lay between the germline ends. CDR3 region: CASSLTFEAFF. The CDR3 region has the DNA TGTGCCAGCAGTTTGACATTCGAAGCTTTCTTT.

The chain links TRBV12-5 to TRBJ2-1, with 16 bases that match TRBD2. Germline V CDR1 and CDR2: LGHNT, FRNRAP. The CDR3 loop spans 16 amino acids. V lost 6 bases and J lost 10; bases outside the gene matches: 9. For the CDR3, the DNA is TGTGCTAGTGGACTAGGGACTAGCGGGAGGGTAAGCGAGCAGTTCTTC. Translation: CASGLGTSGRVSEQFF.

CDR3 nucleotides: TGTGCCACCAGTGATCGACAGGGCGCCCCTGGGGCCAACGTCCTGACTTTC. Translating gives CATSDRQGAPGANVLTF. V gene TRBV24-1 combines with J gene TRBJ2-6, with 7 bases matching TRBD1. The CDR3 length is 17 residues. Germline CDR1 KGHDR, CDR2 SFDVKD. V gave up 3 bases and J gave up 2 bases; unmatched junction bases: 6.

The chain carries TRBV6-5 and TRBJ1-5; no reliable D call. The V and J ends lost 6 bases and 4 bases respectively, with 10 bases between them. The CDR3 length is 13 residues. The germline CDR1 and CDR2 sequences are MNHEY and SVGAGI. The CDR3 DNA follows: TGTGCCAGCAGCTTATGGACTAATCAGCCCCAGCATTTT. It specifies CASSLWTNQPQHF.

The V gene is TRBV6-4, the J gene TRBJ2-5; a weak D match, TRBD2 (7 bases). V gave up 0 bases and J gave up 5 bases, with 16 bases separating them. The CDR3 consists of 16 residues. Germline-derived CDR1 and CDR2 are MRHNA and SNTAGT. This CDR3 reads CASSDSGLEGGETQYF. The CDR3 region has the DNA TGTGCCAGCAGTGACTCAGGTCTAGAGGGGGGGGAGACCCAGTACTTC.

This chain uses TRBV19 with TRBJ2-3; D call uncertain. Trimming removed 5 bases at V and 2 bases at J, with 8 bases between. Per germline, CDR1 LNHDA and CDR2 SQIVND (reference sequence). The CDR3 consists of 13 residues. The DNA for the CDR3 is TGTGCCAGTAGTCCCCTAAACACAGATACGCAGTATTTT. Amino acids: CASSPLNTDTQYF.

CDR3 protein: CASSRTGAGQYF. DNA for the CDR3: TGTGCCAGCAGCCGGACAGGTGCTGGGCAGTACTTC. The V call is TRBV12-3 or TRBV12-4, the J call TRBJ2-7; TRBD1 aligns across 7 bases. The ends lost 6 bases at V and 9 bases at J; junction bases unmatched: 8. The CDR3 is 12 residues long.

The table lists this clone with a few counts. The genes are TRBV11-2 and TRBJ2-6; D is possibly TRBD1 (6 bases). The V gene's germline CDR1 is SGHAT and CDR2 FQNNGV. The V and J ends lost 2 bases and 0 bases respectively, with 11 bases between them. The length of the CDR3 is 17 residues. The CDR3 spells CASSLQGLGSGANVLTF. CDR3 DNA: TGTGCCAGCAGCTTACAGGGGTTAGGCTCTGGGGCCAACGTCCTGACTTTC.

The CDR3 DNA is TGTGCCAGCAGCTTCCGGGACTACAAAAATGAGCAGTTCTTC. This translates into CASSFRDYKNEQFF. The V and J genes are TRBV7-9 and TRBJ2-1, with 7 bases aligning to TRBD2. The CDR3 consists of 14 residues. The J segment lost 7 bases and the V segment lost 3 bases, leaving 6 bases of the junction unmatched. Per the germline V gene, CDR1 is SEHNR and CDR2 is FQNEAQ (reference sequence).

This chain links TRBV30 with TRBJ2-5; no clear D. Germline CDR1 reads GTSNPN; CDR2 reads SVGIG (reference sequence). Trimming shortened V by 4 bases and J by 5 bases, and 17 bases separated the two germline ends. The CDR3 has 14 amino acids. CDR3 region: CAWTMAGLRETQYF. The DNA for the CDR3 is TGTGCCTGGACAATGGCCGGGTTGAGGGAGACCCAGTACTTC. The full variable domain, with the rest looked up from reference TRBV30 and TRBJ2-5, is SQTIHQWPATLVQPVGSPLSLECTVEGTSNPNLYWYRQAAGRGLQLLFYSVGIGQISSEVPQNLSASRPQDRQFILSSKKLLLSDSGFYLCAWTMAGLRETQYFGPGTRLLVL.

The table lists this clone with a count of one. DNA of the CDR3: TGTGCCAGTAGTATCGGGTCGAAACTTAACACTGAAGCTTTCTTT. It encodes CASSIGSKLNTEAFF. The chain combines TRBV19 with TRBJ1-1; D gene uncertain. This CDR3 has 15 residues. Germline values: CDR1 LNHDA, CDR2 SQIVND (reference sequence). V lost 3 bases and J 2 bases, leaving 13 bases between the germline ends.

The CDR3: CASSYLSGISGEQYF. The DNA of the CDR3 is TGTGCCAGCAGTTACCTCTCCGGGATTTCTGGCGAGCAGTACTTC. The chain recombines TRBV6-5 with TRBJ2-7; D may be TRBD2 (5 bases). Trimming took off 2 bases at V and 6 bases at J, with 17 bases between the two ends. Germline V gene lookup returns CDR1 MNHEY and CDR2 SVGAGI. This CDR3 comprises 15 residues.

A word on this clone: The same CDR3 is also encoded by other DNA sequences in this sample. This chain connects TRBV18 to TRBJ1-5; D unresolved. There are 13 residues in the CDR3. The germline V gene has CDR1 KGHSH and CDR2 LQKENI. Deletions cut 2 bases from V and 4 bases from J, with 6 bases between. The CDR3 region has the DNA TGTGCCAGCTCACCAAGGAGTAATCAGCCCCAGCATTTT. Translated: CASSPRSNQPQHF.

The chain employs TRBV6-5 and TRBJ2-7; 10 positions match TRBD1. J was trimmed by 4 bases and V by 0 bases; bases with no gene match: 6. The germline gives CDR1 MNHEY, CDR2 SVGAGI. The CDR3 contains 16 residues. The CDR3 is CASSYSTGGAWYEQYF. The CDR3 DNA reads TGTGCCAGCAGTTACTCGACAGGGGGCGCTTGGTACGAGCAGTACTTC.

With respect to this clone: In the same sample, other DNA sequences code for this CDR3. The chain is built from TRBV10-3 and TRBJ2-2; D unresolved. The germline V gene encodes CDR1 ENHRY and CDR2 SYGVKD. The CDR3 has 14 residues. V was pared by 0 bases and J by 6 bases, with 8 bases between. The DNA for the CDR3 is TGTGCCATCAGTGAGTCTAGCCGGGCCGGGGAGCTGTTTTTT. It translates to CAISESSRAGELFF.

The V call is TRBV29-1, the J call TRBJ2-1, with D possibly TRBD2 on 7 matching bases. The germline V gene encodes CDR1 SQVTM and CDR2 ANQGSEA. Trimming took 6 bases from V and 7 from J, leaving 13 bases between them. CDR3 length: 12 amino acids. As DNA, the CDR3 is TGCAGCGTCGGACTAGGGGGGAATGAGCAGTTCTTC. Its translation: CSVGLGGNEQFF.